This T cell receptor beta chain was sequenced in a study of T cell repertoires in cytomegalovirus infection. TCRdb independently ran MiXCR on the reads; one entry per CDR3 protein. The sample lists about 770,000 distinct CDR3 sequences; under 35% were seen once. A few counts support this clonotype. The antigen is undetermined. Study conclusions and caveats: Individuals carrying CMV plus the relevant HLA were identified by cumulative frequency of public TCR beta families. CMV-specific HLA-C-restricted TCR beta clonotypes dominated the ex vivo response.

Looked up from germline, CDR1 is MNHEY and CDR2 is SMNVEV (reference sequence). V was clipped by 5 bases and J by 3 bases; unmatched bases: 17. CDR3 size: 19 residues. The sample consisted of cultured CD8+ T cells from PBMCs, taken from culture after CMV antigen stimulation. The rearrangement joins TRBV27 to TRBJ2-5; the match to TRBD2 covers 11 bases. The origin of this receptor is a human donor in good health (CMV status not recorded). Some clones in this sample may be carry-over from other donors' samples. Here the CDR3 DNA reads TGTGCCAGCAGTCGGTCCTTTAGCGGGGGGGAGAAGGATGAAGAGACCCAGTACTTC. Its translation: CASSRSFSGGEKDEETQYF.